This TCR beta chain came from a study of naive and memory T cell subsets. V lost 4 bases, J lost 5 bases, and 7 bases stayed unmatched. The CDR3 sequence is 16 residues long. An equimolar mix of two oligonucleotides served as the beta constant-region primer for TRBC1 and TRBC2. A single record per CDR3 protein comes from TCRdb applying MiXCR to the UMI-ligation and nested PCR reads. The repertoire holds 130,000 to 150,000 distinct CDR3 sequences, with around 15% as singletons. The rearrangement joins TRBV12-3 or TRBV12-4 to TRBJ2-1; TRBD2 agrees at 11 bases. The receptor's source is a human donor in good health. The specimen was naive CD4+ T cells from blood. CDR3 sequence: CASSSGTSGLHNEQFF. CDR3 in DNA: TGTGCCAGCAGTTCCGGGACTAGCGGCCTACACAATGAGCAGTTCTTC.